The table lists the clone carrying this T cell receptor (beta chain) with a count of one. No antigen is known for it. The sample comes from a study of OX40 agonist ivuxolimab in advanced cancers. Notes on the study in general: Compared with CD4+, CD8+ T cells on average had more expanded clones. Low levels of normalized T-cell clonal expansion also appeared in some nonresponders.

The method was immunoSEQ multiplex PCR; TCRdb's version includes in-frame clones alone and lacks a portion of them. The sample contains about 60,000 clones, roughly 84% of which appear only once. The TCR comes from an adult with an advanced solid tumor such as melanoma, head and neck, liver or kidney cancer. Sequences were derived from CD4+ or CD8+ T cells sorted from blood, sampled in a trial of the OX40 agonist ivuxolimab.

The CDR3 nucleotides are TGTGCCTGGAGTCCCGTAGGGGACCCTGGAAACACCATATATTTT. Translating it yields CAWSPVGDPGNTIYF. The rearrangement uses TRBV30 and TRBJ1-3; D might be TRBD1 (5 bases). V dropped 2 bases and J dropped 2 bases, with 13 bases sitting between them. This CDR3 has 15 amino acids. Germline values: CDR1 GTSNPN, CDR2 SVGIG (reference sequence).